The text below deals with one TCR beta chain. What it binds is not known. This entry comes from a study of CD8 T cells in Susac syndrome. Study observations and caveats: As acknowledged by the study, its TCR sequencing and HLA analysis included a relatively small number of individuals.

cDNA came from about 0.51 to 1 ug RNA primed by random hexamers. Amplification of the TCR beta CDR3 was carried out by immunoSEQ multiplex PCR, which spanned a total of 54 Vbeta and 13 Jbeta segments. MiXCR, run by TCRdb on the immunoSEQ multiplex PCR reads, gives a single entry per CDR3 protein. The sample includes about 140,000 distinct CDR3 sequences, 94% of them seen just once. Sequencing of TCR beta drew on CD8+ and CD4+ T cells from blood. TEMRA cells were FACS-enriched, unlike CD8+ and CD4+ T cells, which were negatively isolated. The sequenced sample consisted of CD8+ T cells from PBMCs. The receptor's source is a human donor in good health.

CDR3 DNA: TGTGCCAGCTCAGAGGGGACAGTTCTCTACGAGCAGTACTTC. Its translation is CASSEGTVLYEQYF. The genes are TRBV18 and TRBJ2-7; 7 nucleotides line up with TRBD1. J lost 3 bases, V lost 5 bases, and 7 bases had no gene match. This CDR3 has 14 residues. Germline values: CDR1 KGHSH, CDR2 LQKENI.